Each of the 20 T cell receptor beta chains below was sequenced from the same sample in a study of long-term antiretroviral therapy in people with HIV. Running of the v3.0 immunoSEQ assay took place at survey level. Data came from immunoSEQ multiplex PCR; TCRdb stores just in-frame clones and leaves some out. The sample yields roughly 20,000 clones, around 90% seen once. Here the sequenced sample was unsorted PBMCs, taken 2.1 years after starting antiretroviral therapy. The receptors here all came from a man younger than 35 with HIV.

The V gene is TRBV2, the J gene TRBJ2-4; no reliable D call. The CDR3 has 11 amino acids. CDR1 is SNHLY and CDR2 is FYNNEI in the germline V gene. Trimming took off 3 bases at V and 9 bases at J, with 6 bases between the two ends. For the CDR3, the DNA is TGTGCCAGCAGTGACCAAAGCATTCAGTACTTC. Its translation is CASSDQSIQYF. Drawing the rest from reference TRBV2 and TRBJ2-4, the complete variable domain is EPEVTQTPSHQVTQMGQEVILRCVPISNHLYFYWYRQILGQKVEFLVSFYNNEISEKSEIFDDQFSVERPDGSNFTLKIRSTKLEDSAMYFCASSDQSIQYFGAGTRLSVL.

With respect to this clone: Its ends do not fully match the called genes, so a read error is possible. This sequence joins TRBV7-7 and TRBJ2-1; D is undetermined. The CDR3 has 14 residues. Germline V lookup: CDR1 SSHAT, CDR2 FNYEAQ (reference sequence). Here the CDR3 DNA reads TGTGCTAGCAGCCCTCTTGGGCCCCACAATGAGCAGTTCTTC. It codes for CASSPLGPHNEQFF.

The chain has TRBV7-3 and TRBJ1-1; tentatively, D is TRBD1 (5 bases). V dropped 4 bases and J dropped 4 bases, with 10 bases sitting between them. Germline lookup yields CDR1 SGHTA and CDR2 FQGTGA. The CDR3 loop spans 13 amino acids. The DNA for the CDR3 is TGTGCCAGCAGCTCCAGGGTGAGCACTGAAGCTTTCTTT. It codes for CASSSRVSTEAFF.

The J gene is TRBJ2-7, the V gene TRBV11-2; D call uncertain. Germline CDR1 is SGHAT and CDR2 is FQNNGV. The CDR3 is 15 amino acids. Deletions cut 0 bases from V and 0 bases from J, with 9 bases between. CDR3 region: CASSLEASSSYEQYF. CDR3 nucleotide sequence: TGTGCCAGCAGCTTAGAGGCTAGTTCCTCCTACGAGCAGTACTTC.

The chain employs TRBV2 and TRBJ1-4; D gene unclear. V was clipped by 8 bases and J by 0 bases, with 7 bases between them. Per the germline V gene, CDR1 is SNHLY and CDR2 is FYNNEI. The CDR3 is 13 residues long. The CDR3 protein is CASGGPTNEKLFF. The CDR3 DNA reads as TGTGCCAGCGGCGGCCCAACTAATGAAAAACTGTTTTTT.

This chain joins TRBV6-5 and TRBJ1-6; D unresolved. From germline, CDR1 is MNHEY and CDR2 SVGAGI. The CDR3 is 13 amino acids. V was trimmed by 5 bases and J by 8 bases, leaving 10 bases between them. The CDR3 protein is CASSQRRDSPLHF. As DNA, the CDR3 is TGTGCCAGCAGTCAAAGACGGGATTCACCCCTCCACTTT.

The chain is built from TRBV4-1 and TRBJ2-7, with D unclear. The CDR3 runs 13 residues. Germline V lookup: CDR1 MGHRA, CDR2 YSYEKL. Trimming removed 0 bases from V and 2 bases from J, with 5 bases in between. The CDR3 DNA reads TGCGCCAGCAGCCAAGATCCCCCCTACGAGCAGTACTTC. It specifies CASSQDPPYEQYF.

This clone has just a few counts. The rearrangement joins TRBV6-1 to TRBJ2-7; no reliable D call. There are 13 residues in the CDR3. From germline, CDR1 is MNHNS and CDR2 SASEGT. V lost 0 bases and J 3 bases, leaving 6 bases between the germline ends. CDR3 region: CASSEAMDYEQYF. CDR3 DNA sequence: TGTGCCAGCAGTGAAGCAATGGACTACGAGCAGTACTTC.

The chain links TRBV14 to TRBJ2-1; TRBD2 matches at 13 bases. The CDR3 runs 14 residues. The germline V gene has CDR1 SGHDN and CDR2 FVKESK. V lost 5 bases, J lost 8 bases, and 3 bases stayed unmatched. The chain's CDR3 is CASSGTSGIYEQFF. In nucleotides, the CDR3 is TGTGCCAGCAGCGGGACTAGCGGGATCTATGAGCAGTTCTTC.

CDR3 nucleotides: TGTGCCAGCACTCAATTTAGTCGGGGGAACTATGGCTACACCTTC. Encoded protein: CASTQFSRGNYGYTF. The rearrangement uses TRBV6-6 and TRBJ1-2, with D perhaps TRBD1 (5 bases). The CDR3 extends over 15 amino acids. Trimming pared 7 bases from V and 2 bases from J, leaving 17 bases between. Germline V gene data show CDR1 as MNHNY and CDR2 as SVGAGI (reference sequence).

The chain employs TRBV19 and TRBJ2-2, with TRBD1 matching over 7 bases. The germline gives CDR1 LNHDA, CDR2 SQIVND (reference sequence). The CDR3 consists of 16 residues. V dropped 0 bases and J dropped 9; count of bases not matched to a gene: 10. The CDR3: CASSIDLEDRQRELFF. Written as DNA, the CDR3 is TGTGCCAGTAGTATAGATCTGGAGGACAGGCAAAGGGAGCTGTTTTTT.

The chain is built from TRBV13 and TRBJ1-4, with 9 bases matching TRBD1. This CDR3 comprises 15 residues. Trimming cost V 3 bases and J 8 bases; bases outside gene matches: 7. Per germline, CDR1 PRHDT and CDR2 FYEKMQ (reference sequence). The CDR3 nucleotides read TGTGCCAGCAGCTTCGAGGGACAGGGCACCGAAAAACTGTTTTTT. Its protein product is CASSFEGQGTEKLFF. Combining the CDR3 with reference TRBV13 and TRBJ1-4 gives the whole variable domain AAGVIQSPRHLIKEKRETATLKCYPIPRHDTVYWYQQGPGQDPQFLISFYEKMQSDKGSIPDRFSAQQFSDYHSELNMSSLELGDSALYFCASSFEGQGTEKLFFGSGTQLSVL.

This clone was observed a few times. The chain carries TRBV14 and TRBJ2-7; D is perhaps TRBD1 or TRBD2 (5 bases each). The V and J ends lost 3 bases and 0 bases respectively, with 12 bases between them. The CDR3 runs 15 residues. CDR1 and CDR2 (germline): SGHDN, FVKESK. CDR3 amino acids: CASSHWAGSSYEQYF. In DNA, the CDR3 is TGTGCCAGCAGCCATTGGGCAGGGAGCTCCTACGAGCAGTACTTC.

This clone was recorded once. CDR3 DNA: TGTGCCAGTAGTATGACAGGGGCACGCACTGAAGCTTTCTTT. This translates into CASSMTGARTEAFF. The J gene is TRBJ1-1, the V gene TRBV19; TRBD1 agrees at 8 bases. Germline V gene lookup returns CDR1 LNHDA and CDR2 SQIVND (reference sequence). Trimming at V came to 3 bases and at J to 4 bases, leaving 4 bases not matched to a gene. This CDR3 comprises 14 residues. The full variable domain, with the rest looked up from reference TRBV19 and TRBJ1-1, is DGGITQSPKYLFRKEGQNVTLSCEQNLNHDAMYWYRQDPGQGLRLIYYSQIVNDFQKGDIAEGYSVSREKKESFPLTVTSAQKNPTAFYLCASSMTGARTEAFFGQGTRLTVV.

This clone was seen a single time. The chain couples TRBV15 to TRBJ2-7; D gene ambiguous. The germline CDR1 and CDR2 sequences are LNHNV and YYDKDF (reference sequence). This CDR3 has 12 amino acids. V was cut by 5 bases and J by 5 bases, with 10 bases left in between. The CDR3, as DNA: TGTGCCACCAGCCGCGAGCGTGACGAGCAGTACTTC. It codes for CATSRERDEQYF.

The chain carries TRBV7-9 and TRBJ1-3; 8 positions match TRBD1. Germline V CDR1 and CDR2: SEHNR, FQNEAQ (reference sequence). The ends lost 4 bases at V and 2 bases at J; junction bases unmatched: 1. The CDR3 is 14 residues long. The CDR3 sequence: CASSSTGAGNTIYF. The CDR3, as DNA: TGTGCCAGCAGCTCGACAGGGGCTGGAAACACCATATATTTT.

CDR3 sequence: CSVVTTSGSYEQYF. CDR3 nucleotide sequence: TGCAGCGTGGTAACTACTAGCGGGAGCTACGAGCAGTACTTC. This chain uses TRBV29-1 with TRBJ2-7, with 11 bases aligning to TRBD2. Losses at the gene ends were 6 bases for V and 3 bases for J; bases not matched to a gene: 7. Germline CDR1 is SQVTM and CDR2 is ANQGSEA. CDR3 length: 14 amino acids.

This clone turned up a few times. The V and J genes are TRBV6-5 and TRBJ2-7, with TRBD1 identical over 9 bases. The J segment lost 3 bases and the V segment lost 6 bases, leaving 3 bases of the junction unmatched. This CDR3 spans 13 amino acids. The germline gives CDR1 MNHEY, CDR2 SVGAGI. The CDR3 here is CASSMGQGYEQYF. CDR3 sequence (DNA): TGTGCCAGCAGCATGGGACAGGGCTACGAGCAGTACTTC.

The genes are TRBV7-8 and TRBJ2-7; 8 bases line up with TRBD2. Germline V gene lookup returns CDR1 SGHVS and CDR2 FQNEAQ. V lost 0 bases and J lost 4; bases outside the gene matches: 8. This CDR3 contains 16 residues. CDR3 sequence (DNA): TGTGCCAGCAGCTTAGCCGGGGGGAGCGGGAGATACGAGCAGTACTTC. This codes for CASSLAGGSGRYEQYF. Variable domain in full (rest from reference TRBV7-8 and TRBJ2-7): GAGVSQSPRYKVAKRGQDVALRCDPISGHVSLFWYQQALGQGPEFLTYFQNEAQLDKSGLPSDRFFAERPEGSVSTLKIQRTQQEDSAVYLCASSLAGGSGRYEQYFGPGTRLTVT.

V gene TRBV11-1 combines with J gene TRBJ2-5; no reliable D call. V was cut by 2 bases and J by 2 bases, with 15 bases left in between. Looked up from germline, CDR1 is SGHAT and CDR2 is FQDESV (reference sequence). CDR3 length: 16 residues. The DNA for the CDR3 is TGTGCCAGCAGCTTACATAGGACCCCGGAGCAAGAGACCCAGTACTTC. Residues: CASSLHRTPEQETQYF.